This entry describes one TCR beta chain. V gave up 3 bases and J gave up 0 bases, with 19 bases separating them. The CDR3 loop spans 18 amino acids. Germline V gene data show CDR1 as SGHDN and CDR2 as FVKESK. The protocol was immunoSEQ multiplex PCR, while the TCRdb copy is restricted to in-frame clones and leaves out a portion. This repertoire shows roughly 89,000 clones, over 80% found once; its top ten account for 7% to 8.5%. These data come from a study of OX40 agonist ivuxolimab in advanced cancers. Source: CD4+ or CD8+ T cells sorted from blood, taken in a trial of the OX40 agonist ivuxolimab. The gene calls are TRBV14 and TRBJ2-3; a possible D gene is TRBD1 (6 bases). This sequence originates from an adult with an advanced solid tumor such as melanoma, head and neck, liver or kidney cancer. CDR3 residues: CASSHHRVGQSSTDTQYF. CDR3 sequence (DNA): TGTGCCAGCAGCCATCACAGGGTCGGGCAAAGTAGCACAGATACGCAGTATTTT.